This T cell receptor beta chain was documented in a study of T cells after yellow fever vaccination. TCRdb redid the calling of the 5' RACE reads with MiXCR, one entry per CDR3 protein. The sample yields some 320,000 distinct CDR3 sequences, over 3.5% seen once. Whole-study results and caveats: Clonotype sharing between CD4 and CD8 compartments was small. On re-exposure, the response was weaker but peaked faster, at day 5 versus 15. Subsequent booster samples again held most clones from primary vaccination (roughly 96% CD4, 88% CD8). Abundant clonotypes from the bulk population could have been carried over as contaminants into FACS-sorted repertoires.

The germline V gene encodes CDR1 KGHSH and CDR2 LQKENI. With 0 bases clipped from V and 6 bases from J, the junction kept 6 bases outside the gene matches. This CDR3 is built from 16 residues. This clonotype was observed a handful of times. The antigen remains undetermined. This TCR was recovered from a man aged 18 to 29 who received the YFV17D yellow fever vaccine. The sequences come from PBMCs, collected 15 days after the yellow fever booster vaccination. The chain recombines TRBV18 with TRBJ2-3; 10 bases are shared with TRBD2. The DNA of the CDR3 is TGTGCCAGCTCACCACCGGCCAGCGGGGGGGCGGATACGCAGTATTTT. This codes for CASSPPASGGADTQYF.